This T cell receptor beta chain comes out of a study of Graves' ophthalmopathy and Graves' hyperthyroidism. General observations from the study: Blood repertoires reportedly contained most expanded thyroid clonotypes above 0.001 frequency.

Germline V CDR1 and CDR2: MNHEY, SMNVEV (reference sequence). The V segment lost 3 bases and the J segment 2 bases; nucleotides outside the gene matches: 4. The CDR3 is 14 residues long. By its share, this clonotype is medium-sized. Its specificity is not known. Researchers took RNA transcripts and amplified TCR beta CDR3 regions from them. After a first-round RT-PCR with HTBI primers, a second-round multiplex PCR was run. A single record per CDR3 protein comes from TCRdb applying MiXCR to the multiplex PCR reads. The sample holds roughly 400,000 distinct CDR3 sequences, approximately 18% seen once. This clonotype originated in an adult woman with stable Graves' hyperthyroidism. The chain employs TRBV27 and TRBJ2-7; 7 bases match TRBD2. Sequencing input: peripheral blood. CDR3: CASSFGTTPYEQYF. In nucleotides, the CDR3 is TGTGCCAGCAGTTTTGGGACTACTCCCTACGAGCAGTACTTC.